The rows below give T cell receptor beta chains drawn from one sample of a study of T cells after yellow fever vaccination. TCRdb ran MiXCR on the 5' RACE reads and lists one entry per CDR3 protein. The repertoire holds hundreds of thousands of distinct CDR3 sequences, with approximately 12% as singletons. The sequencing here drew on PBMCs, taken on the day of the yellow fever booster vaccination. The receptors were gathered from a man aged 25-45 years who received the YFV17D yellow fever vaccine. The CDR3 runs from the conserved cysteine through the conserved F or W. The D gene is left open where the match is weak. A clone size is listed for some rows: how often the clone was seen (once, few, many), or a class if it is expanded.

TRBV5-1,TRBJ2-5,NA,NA,TGCGCCAGCAGGGAGACAGGAGTTAAAGAGACCCAGTACTTC,CASRETGVKETQYF
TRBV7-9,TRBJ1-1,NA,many,TGTGCCAGCAGCCTCCGGACAGACAACACTGAAGCTTTCTTT,CASSLRTDNTEAFF
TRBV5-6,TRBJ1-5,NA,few,TGTGCCAGCAGCTTGTTTGACAGGAATAATCAGCCCCAGCATTTT,CASSLFDRNNQPQHF
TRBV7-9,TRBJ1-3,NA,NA,TGTGCCAGCAGCCCGAGTAGAAACACCATATATTTT,CASSPSRNTIYF
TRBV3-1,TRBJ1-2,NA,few,TGTGCCAGCAGTCGGGGCCGTATGGGCTACACCTTC,CASSRGRMGYTF
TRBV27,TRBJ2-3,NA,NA,TGTGCCAGCAGTTCGCCCGGGACGGAGAAAGTGGGCTTAGATACGCAGTATTTT,CASSSPGTEKVGLDTQYF
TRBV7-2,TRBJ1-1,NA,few,TGTGCCAGCAGCTTAGAGAAAGACACTGAAGCTTTCTTT,CASSLEKDTEAFF
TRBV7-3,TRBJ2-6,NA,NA,TGTGCCAGCAGCTTAGAGGCACGGGGGAAGGTCCTGACTTTC,CASSLEARGKVLTF
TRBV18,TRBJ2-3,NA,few,TGTGCCAGCTCACCACGGGTCGGGATGGACACAGATACGCAGTATTTT,CASSPRVGMDTDTQYF
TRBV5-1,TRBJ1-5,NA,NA,TGCGCCAGCAGCTTAGAGGGGCTGAGGCAGCCCCAGCATTTT,CASSLEGLRQPQHF
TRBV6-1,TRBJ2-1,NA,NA,TGTGCCAGCACCCTTAATCGTAATCCGGGTAAACTCTTC,CASTLNRNPGKLF
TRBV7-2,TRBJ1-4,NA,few,TGTGCCAGCAGCCCCGGGGTGGCTAATGAAAAACTGTTTTTT,CASSPGVANEKLFF
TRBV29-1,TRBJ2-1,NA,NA,TGCAGCGTTGAATTAGGCTCAGGGAATGAGCAGTTCTTC,CSVELGSGNEQFF
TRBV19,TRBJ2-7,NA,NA,TGTGCCAGTAGTAACCGGGACGGACGGGTGCACGAGCAGTACTTC,CASSNRDGRVHEQYF
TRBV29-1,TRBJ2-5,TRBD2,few,TGCAGCGTTGCGGCTAGCGGGAGCCGGGAGACCCAGTACTTC,CSVAASGSRETQYF
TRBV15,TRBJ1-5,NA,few,TGTGCCACCAGCAGAGACCGGGGAAAAGGTGGCAATCAGCCCCAGCATTTT,CATSRDRGKGGNQPQHF
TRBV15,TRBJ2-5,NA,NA,TGTGCCACCAGCAGAGGAGGTGTGGCGGGTGGACAAGAGACCCAGTACTTC,CATSRGGVAGGQETQYF
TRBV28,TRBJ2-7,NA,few,TGTGCCAGTTTCAGAGGATCGCACTCCTACGAGCAGTACTTC,CASFRGSHSYEQYF
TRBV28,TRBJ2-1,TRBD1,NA,TGTGCCAGCAGTTTCTCCGTTCGACAGGGTCGGCACAATGAGCAGTTCTTC,CASSFSVRQGRHNEQFF